This passage covers 22 T cell receptor beta chains from one sample sequenced in a study of post-analysis software for immune sequencing data. Whole-study results and caveats: There were four or five TRBV segments more frequent in patients than controls, and TRBV5-6, TRBV5-1 and TRBV20-1 were among them.

Every TCR beta cDNA library bore unique molecular identifiers. TCRdb ran MiXCR on the PCR reads and lists one entry per CDR3 protein. The sample holds around 400,000 distinct CDR3 sequences; approximately 42% are singletons and the top ten take approximately 7.6%. Which antigens these TCRs recognize remains unknown. The material sequenced was blood. Receptors originate from a girl aged 2-10 years with multiple sclerosis.

The rearrangement joins TRBV7-6 to TRBJ2-5, with 11 bases matching TRBD2. This CDR3 spans 16 amino acids. Germline V gene data show CDR1 as SGHVS and CDR2 as FNYEAQ. V was clipped by 5 bases and J by 3 bases; unmatched bases: 8. The CDR3 reads CASSLFSGGAEETQYF. The CDR3 coding sequence is TGTGCCAGCAGCCTATTTAGCGGGGGGGCCGAAGAGACCCAGTACTTC.

This clonotype turned up a few times. The chain has TRBV15 and TRBJ1-2; TRBD1 aligns across 7 bases. The CDR3 loop spans 16 amino acids. Germline loops: CDR1 LNHNV, CDR2 YYDKDF (reference sequence). J was trimmed by 4 bases and V by 7 bases; bases with no gene match: 15. CDR3 amino acids: CATTSTGRGRSYGYTF. In DNA, the CDR3 is TGTGCCACCACCTCGACGGGCAGGGGGAGAAGCTATGGCTACACCTTC. Full variable domain (rest looked up from reference TRBV15 and TRBJ1-2): DAMVIQNPRYQVTQFGKPVTLSCSQTLNHNVMYWYQQKSSQAPKLLFHYYDKDFNNEADTPDNFQSRRPNTSFCFLDIRSPGLGDTAMYLCATTSTGRGRSYGYTFGSGTRLTVV.

This sequence joins TRBV12-3 or TRBV12-4 and TRBJ2-5, with D maybe TRBD1 (5 bases). Judging by the DNA end, TRBJ2-7 fits better; the J call may be wrong. This CDR3 is built from 14 residues. DNA for the CDR3: TGTGCCAGCAGCCAACAGGACAACGCCTACGAGCAGTACTTC. Translating it yields CASSQQDNAYEQYF.

The chain couples TRBV4-1 to TRBJ2-7, with D possibly matching TRBD1 (6 bases). Germline V gene sequence: CDR1 MGHRA, CDR2 YSYEKL. V lost 0 bases to trimming and J lost 7 bases, with 19 bases between them. CDR3 length: 16 amino acids. The CDR3 DNA follows: TGCGCCAGCAGCCAAGAGGCAGGGGTTGGAGGCAATGAGCAGTACTTC. Amino acid sequence: CASSQEAGVGGNEQYF.

J is TRBJ2-1 and V is TRBV5-5; D might be TRBD2 (6 bases). Trimming cost V 2 bases and J 0 bases, with 9 bases left between them. Germline CDR1 is SGHKS and CDR2 is YYEKEE (reference sequence). This CDR3 has 15 amino acids. The CDR3 sequence: CASSFPGLSYNEQFF. The CDR3 region has the DNA TGTGCCAGCAGCTTTCCGGGACTCTCCTACAATGAGCAGTTCTTC.

This clonotype was counted only a few times. The chain has TRBV12-3 or TRBV12-4 and TRBJ1-4; D gene ambiguous. Trimming shortened V by 7 bases and J by 3 bases, and 12 bases separated the two germline ends. The CDR3 consists of 14 residues. CDR3 in DNA: TGTGCCAGCATGATTTCGCTATCTAATGAAAAACTGTTTTTT. Translated: CASMISLSNEKLFF.

In DNA form, the CDR3 reads TGTGCCAGCACCGGGACAGGGCGCGAAAAACTGTTTTTT. As protein: CASTGTGREKLFF. This chain uses TRBV2 with TRBJ1-4; 9 nucleotides align to TRBD1. There are 13 residues in the CDR3. Germline V gene lookup returns CDR1 SNHLY and CDR2 FYNNEI. V lost 7 bases, J lost 8 bases, and 5 bases stayed unmatched.

The V and J genes are TRBV20-1 and TRBJ2-5; D gene uncertain. This CDR3 has 14 amino acids. CDR1 DFQATT and CDR2 SNEGSKA come from the germline V gene (reference sequence). Trimming pared 5 bases from V and 0 bases from J, leaving 13 bases between. The DNA for the CDR3 is TGCAGTGCTGAGGACCACCGATACCAAGAGACCCAGTACTTC. This codes for CSAEDHRYQETQYF.

This clonotype has more than one count but fewer than ten. V and J are TRBV24-1 and TRBJ1-5; 9 bases are a match to TRBD1. This CDR3 region has 17 residues. With V trimmed by 5 bases and J by 2 bases, 9 bases remained unmatched. Germline V gives CDR1 KGHDR, CDR2 SFDVKD. The CDR3: CATSGRDRDGGNQPQHF. The DNA of the CDR3 is TGTGCCACCAGTGGCCGGGACAGGGACGGTGGCAATCAGCCCCAGCATTTT.

This clonotype was seen at least ten times. This rearrangement joins TRBV4-3 to TRBJ2-5; the D call may be TRBD1 or TRBD2 (5 bases each). CDR1 and CDR2 (germline): LGHNA, YSLEER. The V end lost 4 bases, the J end lost 3 bases, and 15 bases lay between the germline ends. CDR3 length equals 15 residues. For the CDR3, the DNA is TGCGCCAGCAGCCGGACAACTGGGGGTAAAGAGACCCAGTACTTC. This gives the protein CASSRTTGGKETQYF.

This clonotype was seen only a few times. V usage is TRBV7-3 and J usage is TRBJ2-1, with 11 positions matching TRBD2. CDR3 length: 15 amino acids. In germline, CDR1 is SGHTA, CDR2 FQGTGA. The V and J ends lost 3 bases and 10 bases, in that order; junction bases with no gene match: 8. CDR3 sequence reads: CASSLRLAGSEEQFF. The CDR3 coding sequence is TGTGCCAGCAGCTTGAGACTAGCGGGATCAGAGGAGCAGTTCTTC.

The sample holds a few counts of this clonotype. The chain joins TRBV5-1 to TRBJ2-3; D is undetermined. The V end was cut by 6 bases, the J end by 6 bases, with 14 bases between. The CDR3 contains 13 residues. CDR1 is SGHRS, CDR2 YFSETQ, per germline. The CDR3 here is CASTFLGQDTQYF. The DNA of the CDR3 is TGCGCCAGCACCTTCCTAGGTCAGGATACGCAGTATTTT.

V gene TRBV7-9 combines with J gene TRBJ2-1, with 8 bases that match TRBD2. Per the germline V gene, CDR1 is SEHNR and CDR2 is FQNEAQ (reference sequence). After removal of 3 bases from V and 10 bases from J, the junction contained 8 bases not matched to a gene. There are 14 residues in the CDR3. The DNA for the CDR3 is TGTGCCAGCAGCTTCGGCGGGGGGCCCGGGGAGCAGTTCTTC. Protein: CASSFGGGPGEQFF.

In this sample, this clonotype turned up once. The rearrangement links TRBV6-1 to TRBJ2-5; TRBD1 is a possible D gene (7 bases). The last part of the DNA fits TRBJ2-7 better; the J call may be wrong. CDR3 size: 16 residues. Per the germline V gene, CDR1 is MNHNS and CDR2 is SASEGT. The CDR3 reads CASSQGGTAYSYEQYF. The DNA of the CDR3 is TGTGCCAGCAGTCAGGGCGGGACAGCCTACTCCTACGAGCAGTACTTC.

The chain combines TRBV6-5 with TRBJ1-4, with a possible D match to TRBD1 (5 bases). The CDR3 is 16 residues long. V was trimmed by 0 bases and J by 3 bases, leaving 11 bases between them. Germline V gene data show CDR1 as MNHEY and CDR2 as SVGAGI. The CDR3 DNA is TGTGCCAGCAGTTACTCGGCCTCAGGGTCTAATGAAAAACTGTTTTTT. Its translation: CASSYSASGSNEKLFF.

This chain uses TRBV4-3 with TRBJ2-7, with 16 bases aligning to TRBD2. The germline CDR1 and CDR2 sequences are LGHNA and YSLEER. The length of the CDR3 is 23 residues. With 0 bases clipped from V and 1 base from J, the junction kept 18 bases outside the gene matches. Here the CDR3 DNA reads TGCGCCAGCAGCCAAGATTACGTTCTTCAGGGACTAGCGGGAGGGCACCTTTCCTACGAGCAGTACTTC. This gives the protein CASSQDYVLQGLAGGHLSYEQYF.

This clonotype was seen a few times. Compared with germline, one end of the junction differs, possibly owing to a read error. The chain carries TRBV7-3 and TRBJ2-1, with no clear D. Looked up from germline, CDR1 is SGHTA and CDR2 is FQGTGA. The CDR3 spans 16 residues. Here the CDR3 reads CASSLSEASSYNGQFF. For the CDR3, the DNA is TGTGCCAGCAGCTTAAGCGAGGCCAGCTCCTACAATGGGCAGTTCTTC. Based on the CDR3 plus reference TRBV7-3 and TRBJ2-1, the full variable domain is GAGVSQTPSNKVTEKGKYVELRCDPISGHTALYWYRQSLGQGPEFLIYFQGTGAADDSGLPNDRFFAVRPEGSVSTLKIQRTERGDSAVYLCASSLSEASSYNGQFFGPGTRLTVL.

Here the CDR3 reads CASRLGDSPKTF. The CDR3 DNA follows: TGTGCCAGCCGACTGGGGGACAGCCCTAAGACCTTC. This chain joins TRBV27 and TRBJ1-2; 7 bases match TRBD1. The J segment lost 14 bases and the V segment lost 8 bases, leaving 14 bases of the junction unmatched. The germline V gene has CDR1 MNHEY and CDR2 SMNVEV (reference sequence). CDR3 length: 12 residues.

There are a few counts of this clonotype. The gene calls are TRBV12-3 or TRBV12-4 and TRBJ2-4, with TRBD2 identical over 16 bases. The J call may be incorrect, as the DNA end agrees better with TRBJ2-7. The CDR3 has 21 residues. CDR3 DNA sequence: TGTGCCAGCAGTTTAGATATGGGGCCGGGACTAGCGGGAGGGCCGACGAACGAGCAGTACTTC. Amino acids: CASSLDMGPGLAGGPTNEQYF.

V gene TRBV7-9 combines with J gene TRBJ1-2; no firm D call. CDR1 SEHNR and CDR2 FQNEAQ come from the germline V gene (reference sequence). The length of the CDR3 is 14 residues. Between the trimmed V and J ends, which lost 1 base and 6 bases, there was a span of 12 bases. CDR3 residues: CASSLVSWTDGYTF. CDR3 bases: TGTGCCAGCAGCTTAGTTAGTTGGACGGATGGCTACACCTTC.

This clonotype was observed a few times. The V gene is TRBV6-2 or TRBV6-3, the J gene TRBJ2-7; D gene unclear. Looked up from germline, CDR1 is MNHEY and CDR2 is SVGEGT. The CDR3 runs 12 residues. Trimming stripped 6 bases from V and 0 bases from J, with 6 bases between. Written as DNA, the CDR3 is TGTGCCAGCAGAAGAAGCTCCTACGAGCAGTACTTC. Translation gives CASRRSSYEQYF.

The chain links TRBV4-2 to TRBJ1-2; D unresolved. Deletions cut 0 bases from V and 10 bases from J, with 15 bases between. Germline V gene lookup returns CDR1 LGHNA and CDR2 YNFKEQ. CDR3 length: 14 residues. As DNA, the CDR3 is TGTGCCAGCAGCCAAGATCGGGCGTCCTACGACTACACCTTC. Translating it yields CASSQDRASYDYTF.